The sample holds a few counts of the clone carrying this TCR beta chain. V was shortened by 6 bases and J by 2 bases, with 13 bases between the two germline ends. This CDR3 is built from 14 residues. TCRdb fed the 5' RACE reads into MiXCR, producing one record per CDR3 protein. The sample records tens of thousands of distinct CDR3 sequences, about 28% being singletons. The clonotype was recovered from a female donor with breast cancer. The chain couples TRBV12-3 or TRBV12-4 to TRBJ1-1; TRBD1 might be the D (6 bases). Specimen: tumor-infiltrating memory CD4+ T cells sorted from the breast tumor. Described subset: memory CD4+ T cells, CD4+CD45RO+CD25-. This chain's CDR3 is CASSQGQPNTEAFF. CDR3 nucleotide sequence: TGTGCCAGCAGCCAAGGACAGCCCAACACTGAAGCTTTCTTT.